Each of the 12 T cell receptor beta chains below was sequenced from the same sample in a study of cytomegalovirus exposure and HLA in healthy donors. It was with 60 Vbeta and 13 Jbeta primers that the PCR ran. Generated by immunoSEQ multiplex PCR, the TCRdb table keeps only in-frame clones and is missing some. This repertoire shows roughly 100,000 clones, around 70% found once; its top ten account for around 1.3%. The material sequenced was PBMCs. Source of these receptors: a middle-aged man in good health and CMV-seronegative.

This clone was counted between two and nine times. For the CDR3, the DNA is TGTGCCAGTCGACCAGGTCCGAGCTCTGGAAACACCATATATTTT. It translates to CASRPGPSSGNTIYF. The V gene is TRBV6-5, the J gene TRBJ1-3; D call uncertain. CDR1 is MNHEY, CDR2 SVGAGI, per germline. Trimming shortened V by 9 bases and J by 0 bases, and 15 bases separated the two germline ends. The CDR3 extends over 15 amino acids.

In this sample, this clone turned up a few times. The rearrangement uses TRBV6-6 and TRBJ1-5, with a weak D call TRBD1 (5 bases). CDR1 MNHNY and CDR2 SVGAGI come from the germline V gene (reference sequence). V lost 2 bases and J 3 bases, leaving 14 bases between the germline ends. CDR3 length: 16 amino acids. The CDR3 DNA reads as TGTGCCAGCAGTTACAAGCGGGGGATGAACAATCAGCCCCAGCATTTT. Translated: CASSYKRGMNNQPQHF.

The chain combines TRBV7-2 with TRBJ1-1; D unclear. CDR3 size: 14 residues. Per the germline V gene, CDR1 is SGHTA and CDR2 is FQGNSA. Between the trimmed V and J ends, which lost 4 bases and 1 base, there was a span of 10 bases. The CDR3 loop is CASSYWSGNTEAFF. The DNA for the CDR3 is TGTGCCAGCAGCTATTGGTCGGGGAACACTGAAGCTTTCTTT.

This chain uses TRBV7-9 with TRBJ2-7, with 11 bases identical to TRBD2. Germline trimming cut 5 bases from V and 3 bases from J; bases unmatched to any gene: 12. This CDR3 has 17 amino acids. Germline-derived CDR1 and CDR2 are SEHNR and FQNEAQ (reference sequence). The CDR3 reads CASSRGTSGNQYYEQYF. CDR3 DNA sequence: TGTGCCAGCAGCAGGGGGACTAGCGGAAACCAGTACTACGAGCAGTACTTC.

This chain uses TRBV4-3 with TRBJ1-5, with D hard to call. V lost 1 base to trimming and J lost 2 bases, with 12 bases between them. CDR1 is LGHNA, CDR2 YSLEER, per germline. CDR3 length equals 16 residues. The CDR3 here is CASSQGHGGGNQPQHF. The CDR3 DNA follows: TGCGCCAGCAGCCAAGGACACGGAGGTGGCAATCAGCCCCAGCATTTT.

V and J are TRBV5-8 and TRBJ2-7, with TRBD2 identical over 8 bases. This CDR3 comprises 18 residues. Trimming cost V 2 bases and J 0 bases; bases outside gene matches: 13. CDR1 and CDR2 (germline): SGHTS, YDEGEE. In DNA form, the CDR3 reads TGTGCCAGCAGCTTACCAAGCCCCGGGACTAGTGGCTCCTACGAGCAGTACTTC. Residues: CASSLPSPGTSGSYEQYF.

The genes are TRBV6-5 and TRBJ1-3, with D unclear. CDR3 length: 15 residues. The germline V gene has CDR1 MNHEY and CDR2 SVGAGI. With 0 bases removed from V and 4 bases from J, the gap between germline ends came to 10 bases. The CDR3 DNA is TGTGCCAGCAGTTACTCGCCGGCAGGAGGAAACACCATATATTTT. Its protein product is CASSYSPAGGNTIYF.

The chain combines TRBV11-2 with TRBJ2-1; maybe TRBD1 (6 bases). Germline V CDR1 and CDR2: SGHAT, FQNNGV. Trimming shortened V by 3 bases and J by 8 bases, and 14 bases separated the two germline ends. The CDR3 has 14 residues. The CDR3 reads CASSFGTSKYEQFF. CDR3 in DNA: TGTGCCAGCAGCTTTGGGACAAGTAAGTATGAGCAGTTCTTC.

This rearrangement joins TRBV5-6 to TRBJ1-5; 7 nucleotides align to TRBD1. The trim removed 5 bases at V and 1 base at J, leaving 3 bases unmatched. The germline CDR1 and CDR2 sequences are SGHDT and YYEEEE. CDR3 length equals 14 residues. The CDR3 protein is CASRLQGSNQPQHF. Here the CDR3 DNA reads TGTGCCAGCAGGCTACAGGGGAGCAATCAGCCCCAGCATTTT.

The chain uses TRBV9 and TRBJ2-6; D is perhaps TRBD1 (6 bases). The CDR3 length is 14 residues. V was pared by 6 bases and J by 4 bases, with 11 bases between. Germline assignment: CDR1 SGDLS and CDR2 YYNGEE. CDR3 bases: TGTGCCAGCAATCCAGGGGTAGGGGCCAACGTCCTGACTTTC. Translating it yields CASNPGVGANVLTF.

This sequence joins TRBV5-4 and TRBJ1-1, with D possibly being TRBD1 (6 bases). The CDR3 has 15 residues. Germline loops: CDR1 SGHNT, CDR2 YYREEE (reference sequence). The germline V and J ends were trimmed by 4 bases and 0 bases, with 13 bases remaining between them. The CDR3 sequence: CASSPVQGMNTEAFF. The CDR3 coding sequence is TGTGCCAGCAGCCCGGTGCAGGGGATGAACACTGAAGCTTTCTTT.

J is TRBJ2-1 and V is TRBV9, with TRBD2 identical over 11 bases. This CDR3 comprises 15 residues. Germline V gene sequence: CDR1 SGDLS, CDR2 YYNGEE. V lost 2 bases, J lost 9 bases, and 7 bases stayed unmatched. CDR3 sequence: CASSVGVAGGGEQFF. DNA for the CDR3: TGTGCCAGCAGCGTGGGAGTAGCGGGGGGGGGTGAGCAGTTCTTC.